These T cell receptor beta chains were read from a single sample in a study of human T cells and chemical hapten exposure. TCRdb called the RACE reads again in MiXCR, with one record for every CDR3 protein. The sample has roughly 100,000 distinct CDR3 sequences, nearly 35% seen once. This specimen consisted of whole blood, obtained in connection with sensitization to the hapten diphenylcyclopropenone (DPC). These receptors all stem from a middle-aged man with alopecia areata. Some clones in this sample may be carry-over from other donors' samples. Each CDR3 is given with its conserved first and last residue. The D gene is left open where the match is weak. For some rows the clone size is stated as once, few or many, or as a class when expanded; others skip it.

TRBV28	TRBD1	TRBJ1-2	15	.	TGTGCCAGCAGCCCTGGAAAGGGGGCGGACTATGGCTACACCTTC	CASSPGKGADYGYTF
TRBV2	.	TRBJ2-1	11	.	TGTGCCAGCCGTAGCGAGGGTGAGCAGTTCTTC	CASRSEGEQFF
TRBV20-1	TRBD2	TRBJ2-4	14	few	TGCAGTGCTAGAGATGGGGGGGACAAAAACATTCAGTACTTC	CSARDGGDKNIQYF
TRBV10-3	TRBD1	TRBJ1-3	14	few	TGTGCCATCAGGACAGGGGGCAAGGGAAACACCATATATTTT	CAIRTGGKGNTIYF
TRBV29-1	.	TRBJ2-5	12	few	TGCAGCGTGGAAACTAGGGCGGGGACCCAGTACTTC	CSVETRAGTQYF
TRBV20-1	TRBD1	TRBJ1-6	16	.	TGCAGTACATCAAGAGGGACAGGGGGCGATTATTCACCCCTCCACTTT	CSTSRGTGGDYSPLHF
TRBV20-1	TRBD2	TRBJ2-3	13	.	TGCAGTGCTGCGGGGGGGGCAACAGATACGCAGTATTTT	CSAAGGATDTQYF
TRBV29-1	TRBD2	TRBJ2-1	14	many	TGCAGCGCCGGAGCGGGATTCCTTGACAATGAGCAGTTCTTC	CSAGAGFLDNEQFF
TRBV6-6	TRBD2	TRBJ2-1	16	few	TGTGCCAGCAGTTCCCCGGGACTAGCGAAAATCAATGAGCAGTTCTTC	CASSSPGLAKINEQFF
TRBV11-3	.	TRBJ1-2	15	.	TGTGCCAGCAGCACTACCTGGGGCAGCAACTATGGCTACACCTTC	CASSTTWGSNYGYTF
TRBV6-2/TRBV6-3	TRBD2	TRBJ2-3	16	.	TGTGCCAGCAGTTACTCATCTAGCGGACCCACAGATACGCAGTATTTT	CASSYSSSGPTDTQYF
TRBV27	TRBD2	TRBJ2-3	18	many	TGTGCCAGCACGACGGCTAGCGGGAGGTTTTTAAGGACAGATACGCAGTATTTT	CASTTASGRFLRTDTQYF
TRBV6-1	.	TRBJ2-5	17	few	TGTGCCAGCAGTGAAGAAGTTTCGCTCAATAGGGGCGAGACCCAGTACTTC	CASSEEVSLNRGETQYF
TRBV6-5	.	TRBJ1-4	15	.	TGTGCCAGCGCTCAGAGAGGGGCAGGAGGGGAAAAACTGTTTTTT	CASAQRGAGGEKLFF
TRBV20-1	.	TRBJ1-5	14	.	TGCAGTGCTGGGAGTTGGCAGGGAAATCAGCCCCAGCATTTT	CSAGSWQGNQPQHF
TRBV18	TRBD1	TRBJ1-5	15	.	TGTGCCAGCTCACGAGACGGACAGGGCTTTGAGCCCCAGCATTTT	CASSRDGQGFEPQHF